A single T cell receptor beta chain is shown here with its context. Its antigen is not identified. This sample was taken from a study of blood T cells in healthy people across ages. The study's findings and limits: PBMC samples, being unsorted, prevented any conclusive comparison of naive and antigen-experienced cells. Estimated diversity across one million T cells was deemed an underestimate. When set beside aged donors, long-lived donors presented more naive CD4+ cells and higher diversity.

The ends were cut back, 2 bases at V and 10 bases at J, with 15 bases in the middle. Per the germline V gene, CDR1 is MNHEY and CDR2 is SVGAGI. This CDR3 contains 15 residues. Using a J-beta primer mix together with a sample-barcoded 5' primer, a second PCR was run for roughly 7 to 11 cycles. Every cDNA molecule carried a tag from a template-switch adaptor bearing 12 random nucleotides. TCRdb re-called the 5' RACE reads through MiXCR, storing one row per CDR3 protein. The sample consists of roughly 1,700,000 distinct CDR3 sequences, 25% to 30% of them appearing once. The TCR originated in a woman aged 25-40 years in good health. V usage is TRBV6-5 and J usage is TRBJ1-6; D ambiguous. Source material: blood. The DNA of the CDR3 is TGTGCCAGCAGTTACGACGACGGAACCCAATCACCCCTCCACTTT. It encodes CASSYDDGTQSPLHF.